One sample yielded the 14 T cell receptor beta chains listed below, sequenced in a study of blood T cell repertoires in COVID-19. The method was immunoSEQ multiplex PCR; TCRdb's version includes in-frame clones alone and lacks a portion of them. Counted here are about 200,000 clones, around 84% occurring once; the ten biggest clones make up 3% to 3.5%. Input material: peripheral blood. The receptors originated from a man in his sixties with acute or convalescent COVID-19.

This clone occurred once. The chain combines TRBV6-2 or TRBV6-3 with TRBJ2-2, with unresolved D. Trimming removed 4 bases from V and 9 bases from J, with 18 bases in between. The CDR3 length is 15 residues. The germline V gene encodes CDR1 MNHEY and CDR2 SVGEGT. CDR3 nucleotides: TGTGCCAGCAGTTCAATCCGGGTACTCCCCCGGGAGCTGTTTTTT. Residues: CASSSIRVLPRELFF.

The gene calls are TRBV4-2 and TRBJ2-7, with 8 positions matching TRBD2. The CDR3 is 17 residues long. Germline V gene sequence: CDR1 LGHNA, CDR2 YNFKEQ. V was pared by 3 bases and J by 4 bases, with 14 bases of the junction left unmatched. The CDR3, as DNA: TGTGCCAGCAGCCATCCCAAACGGGAGGGAAGGGGGTACGAGCAGTACTTC. It codes for CASSHPKREGRGYEQYF.

V usage is TRBV19 and J usage is TRBJ2-1; weak D call: TRBD2 (8 bases). The CDR3 is 15 amino acids. Trimming left V 8 bases short and J 0 bases short, with 14 bases between. The germline gives CDR1 LNHDA, CDR2 SQIVND (reference sequence). The CDR3 bases are TGTGCCAGTTGGGACAGCGGGGGCTCCTACAATGAGCAGTTCTTC. It is translated as CASWDSGGSYNEQFF.

This clone was counted a few times. The chain uses TRBV6-2 or TRBV6-3 and TRBJ1-2; 7 bases match TRBD1. This CDR3 has 17 amino acids. Looked up from germline, CDR1 is MNHEY and CDR2 is SVGEGT. Losses at the gene ends were 0 bases for V and 4 bases for J; bases not matched to a gene: 11. CDR3 in amino acids: CASSYSGTAGLIYGYTF. CDR3 bases: TGTGCCAGCAGTTACTCTGGGACAGCCGGCTTGATCTATGGCTACACCTTC.

In this sample, this clone turned up a few times. The chain joins TRBV6-5 to TRBJ2-7; 9 bases line up with TRBD1. Germline lookup yields CDR1 MNHEY and CDR2 SVGAGI. The junction had 18 bases not matched to a gene; V was cut back by 7 bases and J by 11 bases. The CDR3 length is 15 residues. CDR3 bases: TGTGCCAGCAAATCGTATGGGGACAGGGAATTATTGGAGTACTTC. Its protein product is CASKSYGDRELLEYF.

The chain recombines TRBV4-1 with TRBJ2-3; 9 bases align to TRBD2. With 0 bases clipped from V and 9 bases from J, the junction kept 16 bases outside the gene matches. This CDR3 has 18 amino acids. Germline loops: CDR1 MGHRA, CDR2 YSYEKL. CDR3 DNA sequence: TGCGCCAGCAGCCAAGATCGGGAAGCGGGGGGCCTTAAGGGCACGCAGTATTTT. Protein sequence: CASSQDREAGGLKGTQYF.

The rearrangement uses TRBV6-5 and TRBJ1-1; 7 bases agree with TRBD1. Germline CDR1 MNHEY, CDR2 SVGAGI. The CDR3 sequence is 13 residues long. The V gene end was trimmed by 6 bases and the J gene end by 7 bases; junction bases not matched to a gene: 8. The CDR3 region has the DNA TGTGCCAGCAGGAAAGACAGGGTTGGTGAAGCTTTCTTT. This sequence encodes CASRKDRVGEAFF.

V gene TRBV11-2 combines with J gene TRBJ1-2, with 9 bases aligning to TRBD1. The germline V gene has CDR1 SGHAT and CDR2 FQNNGV. V lost 4 bases to trimming and J lost 4 bases; unmatched junction nucleotides: 13. The CDR3 contains 17 residues. The chain's CDR3 is CASSSPDRGVRSYGYTF. DNA of the CDR3: TGTGCCAGCAGCTCGCCGGACAGGGGTGTCCGGAGCTATGGCTACACCTTC. The complete variable domain, with remaining parts taken from reference TRBV11-2 and TRBJ1-2, reads EAGVAQSPRYKIIEKRQSVAFWCNPISGHATLYWYQQILGQGPKLLIQFQNNGVVDDSQLPKDRFSAERLKGVDSTLKIQPAKLEDSAVYLCASSSPDRGVRSYGYTFGSGTRLTVV.

The chain couples TRBV2 to TRBJ1-1; D ambiguous. The CDR3 is 14 amino acids. Germline V gives CDR1 SNHLY, CDR2 FYNNEI. Trimming took off 3 bases at V and 1 base at J, with 9 bases between the two ends. CDR3 bases: TGTGCCAGCAGTGACAGGTTTTCGAACACTGAAGCTTTCTTT. Residues: CASSDRFSNTEAFF. The full variable domain, its missing parts supplied by reference TRBV2 and TRBJ1-1, is EPEVTQTPSHQVTQMGQEVILRCVPISNHLYFYWYRQILGQKVEFLVSFYNNEISEKSEIFDDQFSVERPDGSNFTLKIRSTKLEDSAMYFCASSDRFSNTEAFFGQGTRLTVV.

This clone has a single count. The chain has TRBV19 and TRBJ1-2, with a weak D call TRBD1 (5 bases). The V and J ends lost 2 bases and 2 bases respectively, with 12 bases between them. The CDR3 length is 15 residues. CDR1 is LNHDA and CDR2 is SQIVND in the germline V gene (reference sequence). The CDR3 spells CASSIWGRENYGYTF. CDR3 in DNA: TGTGCCAGTAGTATATGGGGCAGGGAAAACTATGGCTACACCTTC.

The rearrangement uses TRBV5-1 and TRBJ2-5; D is ambiguous. CDR1 and CDR2 from the germline V gene are SGHRS and YFSETQ. The V end lost 7 bases, the J end lost 5 bases, and 9 bases lay between the germline ends. The CDR3 has 11 residues. CDR3 in DNA: TGCGCCAGCTCACGGTCGGAGACCCAGTACTTC. Amino acid sequence: CASSRSETQYF.

J is TRBJ2-2 and V is TRBV7-9; 13 positions agree with TRBD2. CDR3 size: 16 residues. With V trimmed by 5 bases and J by 5 bases, 5 bases remained unmatched. In germline, CDR1 is SEHNR, CDR2 FQNEAQ (reference sequence). As DNA, the CDR3 is TGTGCCAGCAGCCCGGGGACTAGCGGGGTAACCGGGGAGCTGTTTTTT. Translated, it gives CASSPGTSGVTGELFF.

V and J are TRBV10-2 and TRBJ2-3; 10 nucleotides align to TRBD2. With V trimmed by 5 bases and J by 3 bases, 2 bases remained unmatched. CDR1 and CDR2 (germline): WSHSY, SAAADI. There are 14 residues in the CDR3. The DNA for the CDR3 is TGCGCCAGCAGTAGGACTAGCGGAACAGATACGCAGTATTTT. Translated: CASSRTSGTDTQYF.

The chain uses TRBV5-6 and TRBJ2-3; D is unclear. The CDR3 length is 11 residues. V gave up 3 bases and J gave up 6 bases, with 5 bases separating them. Germline V gene lookup returns CDR1 SGHDT and CDR2 YYEEEE. The CDR3: CASSSEDTQYF. The CDR3 DNA reads TGTGCCAGCAGCTCCGAGGATACGCAGTATTTT.